This T cell receptor beta chain was identified in a study of shared clonotypes between healthy human individuals. Study details: Aged between 18 and 49, the donors were a couple of women and three men.

Profiled with immunoSEQ multiplex PCR; TCRdb holds only in-frame clones, not every one. This sample has approximately 740,000 clones, with around 67% found just once. This sequence originates from a woman in her twenties or thirties in good health. The sample consisted of memory CD4+ T cells sorted from blood. As to subset: CD45RA-negative fraction.

CDR3 sequence: CASSGHPVGYGYTF. The CDR3 DNA reads TGTGCCAGCAGTGGGCACCCGGTTGGATATGGCTACACCTTC. This chain joins TRBV6-1 and TRBJ1-2; no clear D. Germline V gene sequence: CDR1 MNHNS, CDR2 SASEGT. V gave up 4 bases and J gave up 5 bases, with 14 bases separating them. The CDR3 has 14 residues.